This T cell receptor (beta chain) was recovered during a study of cytomegalovirus exposure and HLA in healthy donors. Findings and limits, study-wide: There were 150 or so TCR beta chains listed as cytomegalovirus-associated.

Regarding this clone: Its antigen is currently unknown.

Amplification used 60 Vbeta primers and 13 Jbeta primers. Method: immunoSEQ multiplex PCR; TCRdb's copy keeps in-frame clones and lacks some. The sample lists about 130,000 clones, roughly 79% occurring once. There are 16 residues in the CDR3. Germline CDR1 reads MGHDK; CDR2 reads SYGVNS. V was clipped by 4 bases and J by 0 bases, with 10 bases between them. The sample taken for sequencing was PBMCs. V is TRBV25-1 and J is TRBJ2-6, with D uncertain. This clonotype was sampled from a woman aged 40 to 49 in good health and CMV-seronegative. The CDR3 DNA follows: TGTGCCAGCAGTGCCCGTCCGGGCTCTGGGGCCAACGTCCTGACTTTC. It is translated as CASSARPGSGANVLTF.